This T cell receptor (beta chain) derives from a study of T cell responses to AZD1222 COVID-19 vaccine. The repertoire was sequenced with immunoSEQ multiplex PCR; TCRdb's copy has only in-frame clones and lacks some. This sample carries about 180,000 clones, approximately 92% of them seen once, and the ten largest clones take around 0.96%. The germline V and J ends were trimmed by 0 bases and 4 bases, with 7 bases remaining between them. Germline V gives CDR1 LGHDT, CDR2 YNNKEL (reference sequence). This CDR3 has 13 residues. This TCR came from an adult who received the MenACWY meningococcal vaccine as a control. The sequencing used peripheral blood, collected 28 days after the second dose of the MenACWY control vaccine. The chain employs TRBV3-1 (or the pseudogene TRBV3-2) and TRBJ2-7; D is ambiguous. CDR3 bases: TGTGCCAGCAGCCAAGAGGGGAATTACGAGCAGTACTTC. The encoded protein is CASSQEGNYEQYF.